The next 10 T cell receptor beta chains were all read from a single sample in a study of OX40 agonist ivuxolimab in advanced cancers. TCRdb keeps only in-frame clones here, not all; method: immunoSEQ multiplex PCR. This sample has about 62,000 clones, with over 75% found just once. The sequencing used CD4+ or CD8+ T cells sorted from blood, collected in a trial of the OX40 agonist ivuxolimab. The receptors derive from an adult with an advanced solid tumor such as melanoma, head and neck, liver or kidney cancer.

The V call is TRBV10-3, the J call TRBJ2-2; 7 nucleotides line up with TRBD2. CDR3 length: 15 residues. Germline CDR1 and CDR2: ENHRY and SYGVKD. V trimming: 7 bases; J trimming: 2 bases; junction bases outside the gene matches: 7. The CDR3 DNA sequence: TGTGCCATCAACGAAGGGGACTACAACACCGGGGAGCTGTTTTTT. As protein: CAINEGDYNTGELFF.

The rearrangement uses TRBV6-6 and TRBJ1-6; 9 bases line up with TRBD1. Germline V gene data show CDR1 as MNHNY and CDR2 as SVGAGI (reference sequence). The junction had 9 bases not matched to a gene; V was cut back by 5 bases and J by 10 bases. The CDR3 extends over 15 amino acids. The CDR3 loop is CASSLTGTGNSPLHF. In DNA form, the CDR3 reads TGTGCCAGCAGTCTTACCGGGACAGGGAACTCACCCCTCCACTTT.

The V and J genes are TRBV7-9 and TRBJ2-7; unclear D gene. The CDR3 is 17 residues long. V gave up 2 bases and J gave up 4 bases, with 21 bases separating them. Germline lookup yields CDR1 SEHNR and CDR2 FQNEAQ (reference sequence). This CDR3 reads CASSLTAQAEAGYEQYF. In DNA, the CDR3 is TGTGCCAGCAGCTTAACCGCCCAAGCAGAAGCCGGATACGAGCAGTACTTC.

The J gene is TRBJ2-7, the V gene TRBV28, with 10 nucleotides matching TRBD2. The length of the CDR3 is 15 residues. CDR1 MDHEN and CDR2 SYDVKM come from the germline V gene. Trimming removed 5 bases from V and 7 bases from J; junction bases left unmatched: 11. The CDR3 nucleotides are TGTGCCAGCAGTGCGGGACTAGCGTGGGGGGGGGAGCAGTACTTC. Translating gives CASSAGLAWGGEQYF.

This rearrangement joins TRBV19 to TRBJ2-7; 8 positions match TRBD1. This CDR3 region has 15 residues. V was clipped by 3 bases and J by 1 base; unmatched bases: 5. Germline V gives CDR1 LNHDA, CDR2 SQIVND (reference sequence). This chain's CDR3 is CASSMPGQASYEQYF. CDR3 DNA sequence: TGTGCCAGTAGTATGCCGGGACAGGCATCCTACGAGCAGTACTTC.

The chain combines TRBV27 with TRBJ1-1, with D unresolved. The ends were cut back, 3 bases at V and 1 base at J, with 6 bases in the middle. The CDR3 is 13 residues long. Germline V gene lookup returns CDR1 MNHEY and CDR2 SMNVEV (reference sequence). CDR3 sequence: CASSFWGNTEAFF. The DNA of the CDR3 is TGTGCCAGCAGTTTTTGGGGGAACACTGAAGCTTTCTTT.

The genes are TRBV4-2 and TRBJ1-2; TRBD1 aligns across 7 bases. With 0 bases clipped from V and 5 bases from J, the junction kept 9 bases outside the gene matches. This CDR3 comprises 16 residues. The germline V gene encodes CDR1 LGHNA and CDR2 YNFKEQ. CDR3 in amino acids: CASSQDYDREGYGYTF. CDR3 bases: TGTGCCAGCAGCCAAGATTATGACAGGGAAGGGTATGGCTACACCTTC.

The gene calls are TRBV2 and TRBJ1-5; possibly TRBD1 for D (5 bases). V lost 8 bases to trimming and J lost 7 bases, with 15 bases between them. The CDR3 is made up of 13 amino acids. CDR1 and CDR2 from the germline V gene are SNHLY and FYNNEI. The CDR3: CASGGKGTQPQHF. The CDR3 DNA reads as TGTGCCAGCGGGGGGAAGGGGACCCAGCCCCAGCATTTT.

The rearrangement uses TRBV6-5 and TRBJ2-5, with D uncertain. Trimming stripped 1 base from V and 2 bases from J, with 8 bases between. CDR3 length: 14 amino acids. Looked up from germline, CDR1 is MNHEY and CDR2 is SVGAGI. The CDR3 region has the DNA TGTGCCAGCAGTTACTGGACGGAGCAAGAGACCCAGTACTTC. Protein sequence: CASSYWTEQETQYF.

This sequence joins TRBV5-3 and TRBJ2-7; TRBD2 agrees at 10 bases. TRBV5-3 is reported as an ORF; its role is uncertain. V shed 3 bases, J shed 6 bases, and the junction held 3 bases outside the gene matches. The CDR3 is 13 amino acids. The CDR3 here is CARSSSGGSEQYV. DNA of the CDR3: TGTGCCAGAAGCTCTAGCGGGGGTTCCGAGCAGTACGTC.